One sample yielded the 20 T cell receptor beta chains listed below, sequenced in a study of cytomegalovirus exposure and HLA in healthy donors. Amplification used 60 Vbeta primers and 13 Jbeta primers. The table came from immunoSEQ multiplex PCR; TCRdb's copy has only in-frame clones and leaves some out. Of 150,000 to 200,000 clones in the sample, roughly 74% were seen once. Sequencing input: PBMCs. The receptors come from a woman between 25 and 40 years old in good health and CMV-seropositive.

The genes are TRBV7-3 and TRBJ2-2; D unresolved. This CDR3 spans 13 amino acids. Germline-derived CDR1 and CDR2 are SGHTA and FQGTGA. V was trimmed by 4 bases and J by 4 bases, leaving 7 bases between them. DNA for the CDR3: TGTGCCAGCAGCTCCAGTCTCACCGGGGAGCTGTTTTTT. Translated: CASSSSLTGELFF.

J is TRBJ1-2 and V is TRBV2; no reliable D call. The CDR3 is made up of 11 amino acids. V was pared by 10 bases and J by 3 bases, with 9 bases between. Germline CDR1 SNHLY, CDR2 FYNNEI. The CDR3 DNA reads TGTGCCACCCCGGACTACTATGGCTACACCTTC. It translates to CATPDYYGYTF. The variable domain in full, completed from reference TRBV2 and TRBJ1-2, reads EPEVTQTPSHQVTQMGQEVILRCVPISNHLYFYWYRQILGQKVEFLVSFYNNEISEKSEIFDDQFSVERPDGSNFTLKIRSTKLEDSAMYFCATPDYYGYTFGSGTRLTVV.

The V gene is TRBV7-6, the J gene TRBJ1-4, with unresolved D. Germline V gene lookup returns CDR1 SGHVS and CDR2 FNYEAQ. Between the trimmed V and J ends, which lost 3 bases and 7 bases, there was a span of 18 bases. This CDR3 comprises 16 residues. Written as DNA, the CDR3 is TGTGCCAGCAGCTTCCGCGGTGGCAGAAGAAGTGAAAAACTGTTTTTT. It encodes CASSFRGGRRSEKLFF.

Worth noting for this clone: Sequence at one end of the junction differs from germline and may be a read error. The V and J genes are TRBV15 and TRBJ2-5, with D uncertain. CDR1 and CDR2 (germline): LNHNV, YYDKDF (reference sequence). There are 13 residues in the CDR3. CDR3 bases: TGTGCCACCAGCAGAGATCACACGGGTGTCATAGACTTC. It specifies CATSRDHTGVIDF.

CDR3 sequence reads: CATSMSGDGYTF. CDR3 nucleotides: TGTGCCACCAGCATGTCAGGGGATGGCTACACCTTC. This chain joins TRBV15 and TRBJ1-2, with a weak D call TRBD1 (6 bases). The CDR3 sequence is 12 residues long. Trimming removed 4 bases at V and 6 bases at J, with 9 bases between. CDR1 and CDR2 from the germline V gene are LNHNV and YYDKDF (reference sequence).

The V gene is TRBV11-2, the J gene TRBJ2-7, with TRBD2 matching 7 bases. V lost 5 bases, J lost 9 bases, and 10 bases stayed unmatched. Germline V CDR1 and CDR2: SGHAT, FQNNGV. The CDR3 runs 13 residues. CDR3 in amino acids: CASSMGGTNVQYF. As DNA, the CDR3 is TGTGCCAGCAGCATGGGAGGGACTAATGTGCAGTACTTC.

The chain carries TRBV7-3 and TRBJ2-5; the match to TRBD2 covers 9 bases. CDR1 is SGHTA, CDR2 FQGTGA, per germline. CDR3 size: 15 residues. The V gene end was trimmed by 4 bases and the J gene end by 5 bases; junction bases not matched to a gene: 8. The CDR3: CASSSIAGVGETQYF. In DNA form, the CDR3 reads TGTGCCAGCAGCTCCATAGCGGGGGTGGGGGAGACCCAGTACTTC. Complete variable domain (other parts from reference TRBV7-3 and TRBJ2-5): GAGVSQTPSNKVTEKGKYVELRCDPISGHTALYWYRQSLGQGPEFLIYFQGTGAADDSGLPNDRFFAVRPEGSVSTLKIQRTERGDSAVYLCASSSIAGVGETQYFGPGTRLLVL.

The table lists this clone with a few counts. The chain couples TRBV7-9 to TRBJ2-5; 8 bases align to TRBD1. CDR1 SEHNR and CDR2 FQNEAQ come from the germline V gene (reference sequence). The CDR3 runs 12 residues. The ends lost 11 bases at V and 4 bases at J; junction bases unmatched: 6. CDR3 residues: CAGRTGRETQYF. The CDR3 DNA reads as TGTGCCGGCCGGACAGGGCGAGAGACCCAGTACTTC.

CDR3 DNA: TGTGCCAGCAGGTCACAGGGTCTTGTCTACGAGCAGTACTTC. It specifies CASRSQGLVYEQYF. J is TRBJ2-7 and V is TRBV6-6; TRBD1 is a possible D gene (6 bases). Germline assignment: CDR1 MNHNY and CDR2 SVGAGI (reference sequence). The CDR3 has 14 amino acids. V lost 6 bases and J 3 bases, leaving 15 bases between the germline ends.

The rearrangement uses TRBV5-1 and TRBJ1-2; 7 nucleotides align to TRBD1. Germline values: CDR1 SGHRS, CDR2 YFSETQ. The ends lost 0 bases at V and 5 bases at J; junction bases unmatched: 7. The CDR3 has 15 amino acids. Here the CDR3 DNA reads TGCGCCAGCAGCTTGGAGGGGGCCCGCGGGTATGGCTACACCTTC. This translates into CASSLEGARGYGYTF.

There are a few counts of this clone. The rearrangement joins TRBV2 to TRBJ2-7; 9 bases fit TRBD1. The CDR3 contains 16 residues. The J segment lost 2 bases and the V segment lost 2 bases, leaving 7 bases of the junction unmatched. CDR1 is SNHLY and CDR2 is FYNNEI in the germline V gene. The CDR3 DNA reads TGTGCCAGCAGTGAAAACCCACAGGGGGCCCCCTACGAGCAGTACTTC. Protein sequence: CASSENPQGAPYEQYF.

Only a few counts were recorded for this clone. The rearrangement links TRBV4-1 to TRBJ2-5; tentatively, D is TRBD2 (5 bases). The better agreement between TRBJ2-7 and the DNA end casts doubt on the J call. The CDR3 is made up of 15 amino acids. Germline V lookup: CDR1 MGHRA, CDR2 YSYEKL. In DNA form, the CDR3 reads TGCGCCAGCAGCCAAGCAACCGGGGTTTCCTACGAGCAGTACTTC. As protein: CASSQATGVSYEQYF.

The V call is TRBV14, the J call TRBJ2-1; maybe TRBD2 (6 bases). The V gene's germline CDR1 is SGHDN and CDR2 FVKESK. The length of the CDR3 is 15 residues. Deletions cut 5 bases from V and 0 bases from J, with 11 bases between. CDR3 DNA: TGTGCCAGCAGCACCCGGAGGGCCTCCTACAATGAGCAGTTCTTC. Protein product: CASSTRRASYNEQFF.

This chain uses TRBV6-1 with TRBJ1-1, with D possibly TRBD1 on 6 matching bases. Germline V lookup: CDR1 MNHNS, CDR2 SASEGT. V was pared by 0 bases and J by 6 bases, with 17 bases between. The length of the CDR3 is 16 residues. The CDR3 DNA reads TGTGCCAGCAGTGAAGCCGCGTCCTGGGGGCAAGCTGAAGCTTTCTTT. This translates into CASSEAASWGQAEAFF.

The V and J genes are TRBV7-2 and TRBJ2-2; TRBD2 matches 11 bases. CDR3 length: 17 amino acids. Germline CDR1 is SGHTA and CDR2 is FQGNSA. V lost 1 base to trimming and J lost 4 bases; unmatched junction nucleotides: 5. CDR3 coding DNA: TGTGCCAGCAGCTTAGTTTCGCTAGCGGGGGGCACCGGGGAGCTGTTTTTT. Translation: CASSLVSLAGGTGELFF.

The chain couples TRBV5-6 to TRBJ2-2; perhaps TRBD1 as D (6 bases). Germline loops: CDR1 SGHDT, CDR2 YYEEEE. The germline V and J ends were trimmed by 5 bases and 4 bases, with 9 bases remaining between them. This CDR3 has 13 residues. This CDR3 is CASRRGTTGELFF. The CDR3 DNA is TGTGCCAGCAGAAGGGGGACCACCGGGGAGCTGTTTTTT.

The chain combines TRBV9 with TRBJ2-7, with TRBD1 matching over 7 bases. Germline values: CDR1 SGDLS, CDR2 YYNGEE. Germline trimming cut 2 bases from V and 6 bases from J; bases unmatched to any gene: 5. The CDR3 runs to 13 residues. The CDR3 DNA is TGTGCCAGCAGCGTGAGACAGGGTGCCGAGCAGTACTTC. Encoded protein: CASSVRQGAEQYF.

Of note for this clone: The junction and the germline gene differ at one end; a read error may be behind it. The CDR3 reads CASSFGRDTPQETQYF. DNA for the CDR3: TGTGCTAGCAGCTTCGGCCGGGACACACCACAAGAGACCCAGTACTTC. The chain recombines TRBV7-7 with TRBJ2-5; the D gene is possibly TRBD1 (6 bases). CDR1 SSHAT and CDR2 FNYEAQ come from the germline V gene (reference sequence). This CDR3 is 16 amino acids long.

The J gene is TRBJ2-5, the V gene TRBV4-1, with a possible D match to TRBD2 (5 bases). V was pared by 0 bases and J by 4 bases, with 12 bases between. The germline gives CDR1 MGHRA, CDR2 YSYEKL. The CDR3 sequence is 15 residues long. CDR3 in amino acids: CASSQDPEVRETQYF. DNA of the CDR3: TGCGCCAGCAGCCAAGATCCGGAGGTCCGAGAGACCCAGTACTTC.

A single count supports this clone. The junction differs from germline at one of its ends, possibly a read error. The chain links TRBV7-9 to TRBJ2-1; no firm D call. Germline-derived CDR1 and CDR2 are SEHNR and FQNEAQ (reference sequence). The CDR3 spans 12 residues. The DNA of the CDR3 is TGTTCCAGCAGCCCTAGGCTCAATGAGCAGTTCTTC. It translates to CSSSPRLNEQFF.